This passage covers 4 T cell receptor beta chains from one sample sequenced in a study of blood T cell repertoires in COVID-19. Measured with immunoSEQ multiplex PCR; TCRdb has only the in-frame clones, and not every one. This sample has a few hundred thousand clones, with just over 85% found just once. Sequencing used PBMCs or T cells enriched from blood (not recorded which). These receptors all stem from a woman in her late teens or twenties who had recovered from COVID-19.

The CDR3 DNA reads as TGCAGCGTTGAATCGGGGTTTGGGCAGCCCCAGCATTTT. This encodes CSVESGFGQPQHF. This chain joins TRBV29-1 and TRBJ1-5, with D uncertain. The CDR3 runs to 13 residues. CDR1 and CDR2 from the germline V gene are SQVTM and ANQGSEA. The ends were cut back, 2 bases at V and 7 bases at J, with 12 bases in the middle.

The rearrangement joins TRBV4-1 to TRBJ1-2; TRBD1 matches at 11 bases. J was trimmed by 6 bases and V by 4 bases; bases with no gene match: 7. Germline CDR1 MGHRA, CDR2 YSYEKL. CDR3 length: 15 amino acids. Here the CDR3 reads CASSLMDRGRDGYTF. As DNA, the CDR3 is TGCGCCAGCAGCCTCATGGACAGGGGGCGCGATGGCTACACCTTC.

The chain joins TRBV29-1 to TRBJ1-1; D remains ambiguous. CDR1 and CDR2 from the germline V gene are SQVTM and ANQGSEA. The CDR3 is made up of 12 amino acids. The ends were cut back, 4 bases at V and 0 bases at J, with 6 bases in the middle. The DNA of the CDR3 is TGCAGCGTTGTCTCAGTGAACACTGAAGCTTTCTTT. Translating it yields CSVVSVNTEAFF.

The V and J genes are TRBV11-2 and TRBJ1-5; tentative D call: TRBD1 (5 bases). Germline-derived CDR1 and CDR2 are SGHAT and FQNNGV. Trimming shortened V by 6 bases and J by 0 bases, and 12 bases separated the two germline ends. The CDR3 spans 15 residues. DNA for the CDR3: TGTGCCAGCAGTAGGGGTCCGGGTAGCAATCAGCCCCAGCATTTT. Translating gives CASSRGPGSNQPQHF.